This is a list of T cell receptor beta chains from one sample in a study of blood T cell repertoires in COVID-19. This table comes from immunoSEQ multiplex PCR, and its TCRdb copy is limited to in-frame clones, with some not included. The sample shows 150,000 to 180,000 clones, roughly 83% of them seen only once. The specimen sequenced was peripheral blood. Every receptor here comes from a woman between 55 and 75 years old with acute or convalescent COVID-19. CDR3s include the opening cysteine and the closing phenylalanine or tryptophan. The order of the fields is CDR3 DNA, CDR3 protein, D gene, J gene, clone size, V gene. D genes are given only for firm matches. Size is stated for part of the rows, as once, few or many counts, or as a class when the clone is expanded.

cdr3_nt: TGTGCCAGCAGTTCCGGGACTAGCGGGGTGGGAAATGAGCAGTTCTTC
cdr3_aa: CASSSGTSGVGNEQFF
d_call: TRBD2
j_call: TRBJ2-1
clone_size: NA
v_call: TRBV7-9

cdr3_nt: TGTGCCAGCAGTTTAAGGAGGGGAAGTATTTTCTACAATGAGCAGTTCTTC
cdr3_aa: CASSLRRGSIFYNEQFF
d_call: NA
j_call: TRBJ2-1
clone_size: NA
v_call: TRBV28

cdr3_nt: TGCGCCAGCAGCCGTCCCGGGGAGCTGTTTTTT
cdr3_aa: CASSRPGELFF
d_call: NA
j_call: TRBJ2-2
clone_size: NA
v_call: TRBV5-1

cdr3_nt: TGTGCCAGCAGTTACAGCTCCTACAATGAGCAGTTCTTC
cdr3_aa: CASSYSSYNEQFF
d_call: NA
j_call: TRBJ2-1
clone_size: NA
v_call: TRBV6-9

cdr3_nt: TGTGCCAGCAGTGCTAGTCTCTACGAGCAGTACTTC
cdr3_aa: CASSASLYEQYF
d_call: NA
j_call: TRBJ2-7
clone_size: NA
v_call: TRBV2

cdr3_nt: TGTGCCAGCAGAATGCTAGCGGGGGGTGGTAATGAGCAGTTCTTC
cdr3_aa: CASRMLAGGGNEQFF
d_call: TRBD2
j_call: TRBJ2-1
clone_size: NA
v_call: TRBV7-9

cdr3_nt: TGTGCCATCAGTGAGCTATTAGGAGGGGGGGACTATGGCTACACCTTC
cdr3_aa: CAISELLGGGDYGYTF
d_call: NA
j_call: TRBJ1-2
clone_size: NA
v_call: TRBV10-3

cdr3_nt: TGTGCCAGTAATCCGATACAGGGTAGTTCACCCCTCCACTTT
cdr3_aa: CASNPIQGSSPLHF
d_call: NA
j_call: TRBJ1-6
clone_size: NA
v_call: TRBV19

cdr3_nt: TGTGCCAGCAGCTTATATTATTCGGGGGACAACACTGAAGCTTTCTTT
cdr3_aa: CASSLYYSGDNTEAFF
d_call: NA
j_call: TRBJ1-1
clone_size: once
v_call: TRBV7-9

cdr3_nt: TGTGCCAGCAGCATACTAGCGGGGGGCCTGCCAGATACGCAGTATTTT
cdr3_aa: CASSILAGGLPDTQYF
d_call: TRBD2
j_call: TRBJ2-3
clone_size: NA
v_call: TRBV11-2

cdr3_nt: TGTGCCAGCAGTGAGGGACGGGGGACACCCCTCCACTTT
cdr3_aa: CASSEGRGTPLHF
d_call: NA
j_call: TRBJ1-6
clone_size: NA
v_call: TRBV7-2

cdr3_nt: TGTGCCAGCATCCTACAGGGGACGAGCAATCAGCCCCAGCATTTT
cdr3_aa: CASILQGTSNQPQHF
d_call: TRBD1
j_call: TRBJ1-5
clone_size: once
v_call: TRBV6-5

cdr3_nt: TGTGCCAGCAGCTCACAGGGGGCTTGGGGAGAGACCCAGTACTTC
cdr3_aa: CASSSQGAWGETQYF
d_call: TRBD1
j_call: TRBJ2-5
clone_size: NA
v_call: TRBV5-5

cdr3_nt: TGTGCCAGCAGCCGGGACTTGAAACTCCAAGAGACCCAGTACTTC
cdr3_aa: CASSRDLKLQETQYF
d_call: NA
j_call: TRBJ2-5
clone_size: NA
v_call: TRBV6-2/TRBV6-3

cdr3_nt: TGTGCCTGGAGTCCAGGGGGGTACGGCACTGAAGCTTTCTTT
cdr3_aa: CAWSPGGYGTEAFF
d_call: TRBD1
j_call: TRBJ1-1
clone_size: NA
v_call: TRBV30

cdr3_nt: TGTGCCTGGAGTGCACAGGGGAATGAGCAGTTCTTC
cdr3_aa: CAWSAQGNEQFF
d_call: TRBD1
j_call: TRBJ2-1
clone_size: NA
v_call: TRBV30

cdr3_nt: TGTGCCAGCAGTGAACCACTAGGGGGCAGGGAAGAGACCCAGTACTTC
cdr3_aa: CASSEPLGGREETQYF
d_call: TRBD1
j_call: TRBJ2-5
clone_size: NA
v_call: TRBV2

cdr3_nt: TGTGCCAGCAGCCTGGGGCTGAGGGGGAAAGAGACCCAGTACTTC
cdr3_aa: CASSLGLRGKETQYF
d_call: NA
j_call: TRBJ2-5
clone_size: NA
v_call: TRBV11-3

cdr3_nt: TGTGCCATCAGTGCGGGGATAACTAATGAAAAACTGTTTTTT
cdr3_aa: CAISAGITNEKLFF
d_call: NA
j_call: TRBJ1-4
clone_size: NA
v_call: TRBV10-3

cdr3_nt: TGTGCCAGTAGTATGCCAGGGAAGGGCAATCAGCCCCAGCATTTT
cdr3_aa: CASSMPGKGNQPQHF
d_call: NA
j_call: TRBJ1-5
clone_size: NA
v_call: TRBV19

cdr3_nt: TGCGCCAGCAGCCAAGAAGTTGGGAGAGTCAGGCCCTATAATTCACCCCTCCACTTT
cdr3_aa: CASSQEVGRVRPYNSPLHF
d_call: NA
j_call: TRBJ1-6
clone_size: NA
v_call: TRBV4-1

cdr3_nt: TGTGCCAGCAGCGGACAGGGGGCGGTCTATGGCTACACCTTC
cdr3_aa: CASSGQGAVYGYTF
d_call: TRBD1
j_call: TRBJ1-2
clone_size: once
v_call: TRBV2

cdr3_nt: TGTGCCAGTAGCCACCAAGGACAGGGGAACTATGGCTACACCTTC
cdr3_aa: CASSHQGQGNYGYTF
d_call: TRBD1
j_call: TRBJ1-2
clone_size: NA
v_call: TRBV19

cdr3_nt: TGCGCCAGCAGCCAAGATGGCGAGCGAATGAGCAAAAACATTCAGTACTTC
cdr3_aa: CASSQDGERMSKNIQYF
d_call: NA
j_call: TRBJ2-4
clone_size: NA
v_call: TRBV4-1

cdr3_nt: TGTGCCACCAAGGCAGGGGGGCGTATGTACGAGCAGTACTTC
cdr3_aa: CATKAGGRMYEQYF
d_call: NA
j_call: TRBJ2-7
clone_size: few
v_call: TRBV6-5

cdr3_nt: TGTGCCAGCAGCCAAGGACCACAGGGAAGTCAGCCCCAGCATTTT
cdr3_aa: CASSQGPQGSQPQHF
d_call: NA
j_call: TRBJ1-5
clone_size: NA
v_call: TRBV3-1/TRBV3-2

cdr3_nt: TGCGCCAGCAGCTTGCAGACAACTAATGAAAAACTGTTTTTT
cdr3_aa: CASSLQTTNEKLFF
d_call: NA
j_call: TRBJ1-4
clone_size: NA
v_call: TRBV5-1

cdr3_nt: TGTGCCAGCTCGGACAGGGCTAGGGTCGAGCAGTACTTC
cdr3_aa: CASSDRARVEQYF
d_call: TRBD1
j_call: TRBJ2-7
clone_size: NA
v_call: TRBV2

cdr3_nt: TGTGCCAGCTCACCGCCCAACCAGCGGGGGACCTACAATGAGCAGTTCTTC
cdr3_aa: CASSPPNQRGTYNEQFF
d_call: TRBD2
j_call: TRBJ2-1
clone_size: NA
v_call: TRBV18